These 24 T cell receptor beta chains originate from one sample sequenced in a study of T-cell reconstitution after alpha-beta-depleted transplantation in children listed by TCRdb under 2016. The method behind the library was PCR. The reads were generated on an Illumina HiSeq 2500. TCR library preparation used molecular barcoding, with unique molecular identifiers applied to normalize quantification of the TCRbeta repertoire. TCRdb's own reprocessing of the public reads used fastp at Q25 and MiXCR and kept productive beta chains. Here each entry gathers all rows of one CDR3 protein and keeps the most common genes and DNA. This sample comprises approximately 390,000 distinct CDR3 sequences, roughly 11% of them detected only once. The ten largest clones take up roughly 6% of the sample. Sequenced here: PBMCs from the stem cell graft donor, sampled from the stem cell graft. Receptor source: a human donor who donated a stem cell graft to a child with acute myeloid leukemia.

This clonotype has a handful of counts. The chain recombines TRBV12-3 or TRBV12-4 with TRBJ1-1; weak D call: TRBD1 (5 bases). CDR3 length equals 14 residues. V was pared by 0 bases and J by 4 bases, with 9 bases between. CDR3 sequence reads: CASSLAQTATEAFF. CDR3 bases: TGTGCCAGCAGTTTAGCGCAGACAGCCACTGAAGCTTTCTTT.

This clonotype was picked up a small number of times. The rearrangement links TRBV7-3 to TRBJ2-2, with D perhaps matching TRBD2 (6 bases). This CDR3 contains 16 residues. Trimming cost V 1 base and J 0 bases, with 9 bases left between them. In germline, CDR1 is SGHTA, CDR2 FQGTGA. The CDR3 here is CASSLSSGSNTGELFF. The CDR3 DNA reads TGTGCCAGCAGCTTAAGTAGCGGATCGAACACCGGGGAGCTGTTTTTT.

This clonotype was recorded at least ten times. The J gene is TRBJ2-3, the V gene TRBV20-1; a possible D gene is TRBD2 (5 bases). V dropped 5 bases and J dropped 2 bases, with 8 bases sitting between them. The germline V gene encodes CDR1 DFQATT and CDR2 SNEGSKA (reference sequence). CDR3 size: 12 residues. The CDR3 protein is CSAAGPTDTQYF. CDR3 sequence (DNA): TGCAGTGCTGCGGGCCCCACAGATACGCAGTATTTT.

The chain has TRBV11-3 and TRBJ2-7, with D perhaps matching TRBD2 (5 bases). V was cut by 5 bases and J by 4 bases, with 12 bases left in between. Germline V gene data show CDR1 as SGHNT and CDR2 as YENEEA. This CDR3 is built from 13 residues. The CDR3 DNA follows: TGTGCCAGCAGCCCTGGACTTAATTACGAGCAGTACTTC. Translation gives CASSPGLNYEQYF.

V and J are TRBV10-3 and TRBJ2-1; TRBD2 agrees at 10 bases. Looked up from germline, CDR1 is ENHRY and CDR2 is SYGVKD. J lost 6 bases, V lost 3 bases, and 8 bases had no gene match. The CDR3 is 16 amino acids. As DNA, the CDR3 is TGTGCCATCAGTGACTCCGGGACTAGCGCCAGCAATGAGCAGTTCTTC. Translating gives CAISDSGTSASNEQFF.

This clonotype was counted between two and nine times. CDR3 sequence: CASSSAVTGELFF. In DNA, the CDR3 is TGCGCCAGCAGCTCGGCAGTGACCGGGGAGCTGTTTTTT. The chain couples TRBV5-1 to TRBJ2-2; D is uncertain. The CDR3 covers 13 residues. V was shortened by 3 bases and J by 5 bases, with 8 bases between the two germline ends. CDR1 is SGHRS and CDR2 is YFSETQ in the germline V gene.

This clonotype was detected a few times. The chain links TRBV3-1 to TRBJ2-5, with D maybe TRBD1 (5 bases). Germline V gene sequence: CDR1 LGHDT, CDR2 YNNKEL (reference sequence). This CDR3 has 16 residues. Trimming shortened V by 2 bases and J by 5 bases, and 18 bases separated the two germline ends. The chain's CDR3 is CASSQPETVPRETQYF. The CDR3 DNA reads TGTGCCAGCAGCCAACCCGAGACAGTTCCAAGGGAGACCCAGTACTTC.

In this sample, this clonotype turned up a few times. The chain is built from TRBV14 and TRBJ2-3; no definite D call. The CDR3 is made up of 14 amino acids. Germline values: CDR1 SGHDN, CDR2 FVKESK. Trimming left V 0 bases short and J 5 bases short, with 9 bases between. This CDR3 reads CASSQDLLRDTQYF. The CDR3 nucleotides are TGTGCCAGCAGCCAAGATCTCCTACGAGATACGCAGTATTTT.

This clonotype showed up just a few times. CDR3 amino acids: CASSYWSETQYF. As DNA, the CDR3 is TGTGCCAGCAGTTATTGGTCGGAGACCCAGTACTTC. V usage is TRBV6-2 or TRBV6-3 and J usage is TRBJ2-5; the D is unclear. The CDR3 spans 12 residues. The germline CDR1 and CDR2 sequences are MNHEY and SVGEGT. V shed 3 bases and J shed 5 bases, with 7 bases lying between them.

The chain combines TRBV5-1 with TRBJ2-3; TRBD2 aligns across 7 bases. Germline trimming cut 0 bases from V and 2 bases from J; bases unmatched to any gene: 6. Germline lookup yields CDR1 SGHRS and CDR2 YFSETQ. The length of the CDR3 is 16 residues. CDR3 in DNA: TGCGCCAGCAGCTTGGCGGCTAGCGGAACCACAGATACGCAGTATTTT. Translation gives CASSLAASGTTDTQYF.

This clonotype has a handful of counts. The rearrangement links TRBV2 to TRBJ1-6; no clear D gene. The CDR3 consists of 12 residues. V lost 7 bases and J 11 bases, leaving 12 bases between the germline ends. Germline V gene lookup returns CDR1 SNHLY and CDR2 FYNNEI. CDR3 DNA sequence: TGTGCCAGCAAAAGGTTGGAGGCACCCCTCCACTTT. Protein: CASKRLEAPLHF.

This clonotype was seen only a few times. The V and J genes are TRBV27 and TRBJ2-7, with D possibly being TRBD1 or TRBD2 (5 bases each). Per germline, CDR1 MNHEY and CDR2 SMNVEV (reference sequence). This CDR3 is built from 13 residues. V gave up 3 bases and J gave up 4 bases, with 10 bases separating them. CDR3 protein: CASSFQGGYEQYV. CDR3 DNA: TGTGCCAGCAGTTTCCAGGGCGGGTACGAGCAGTACGTC.

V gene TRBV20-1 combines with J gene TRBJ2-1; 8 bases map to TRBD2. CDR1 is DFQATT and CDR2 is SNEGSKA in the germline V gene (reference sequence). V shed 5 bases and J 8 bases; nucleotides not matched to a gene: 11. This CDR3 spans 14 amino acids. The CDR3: CSAPSAGGSDEQFF. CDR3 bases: TGCAGTGCTCCCTCGGCGGGGGGCTCGGATGAGCAGTTCTTC.

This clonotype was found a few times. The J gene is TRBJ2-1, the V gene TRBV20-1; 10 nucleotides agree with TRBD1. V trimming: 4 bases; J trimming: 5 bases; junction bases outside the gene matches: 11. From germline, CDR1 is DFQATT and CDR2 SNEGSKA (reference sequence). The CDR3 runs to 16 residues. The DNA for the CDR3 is TGCAGTGCTACAGACAGGGGGCTGGGGGGGAACAATGAGCAGTTCTTC. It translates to CSATDRGLGGNNEQFF.

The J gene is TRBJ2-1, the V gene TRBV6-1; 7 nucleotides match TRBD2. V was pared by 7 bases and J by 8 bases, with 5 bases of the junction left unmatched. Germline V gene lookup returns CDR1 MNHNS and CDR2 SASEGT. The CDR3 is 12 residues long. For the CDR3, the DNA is TGTGCCAGCATTGGCGGGAGTGATGAGCAGTTCTTC. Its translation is CASIGGSDEQFF.

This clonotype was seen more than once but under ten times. The CDR3 reads CASSQDGGGQGVGTDTQYF. The CDR3 DNA is TGTGCCAGCAGCCAAGACGGGGGGGGGCAGGGTGTGGGCACAGATACGCAGTATTTT. The genes are TRBV4-2 and TRBJ2-3; 8 bases are a match to TRBD2. Germline CDR1 LGHNA, CDR2 YNFKEQ. V gave up 0 bases and J gave up 1 base; unmatched junction bases: 12. CDR3 length: 19 amino acids.

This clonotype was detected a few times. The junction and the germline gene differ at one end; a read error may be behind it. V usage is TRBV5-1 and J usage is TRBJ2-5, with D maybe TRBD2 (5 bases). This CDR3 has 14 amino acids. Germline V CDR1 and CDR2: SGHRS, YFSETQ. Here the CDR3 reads CASSLVRGEETQYF. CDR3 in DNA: TGTGCCAGCAGCTTGGTCCGGGGAGAAGAGACCCAGTACTTC.

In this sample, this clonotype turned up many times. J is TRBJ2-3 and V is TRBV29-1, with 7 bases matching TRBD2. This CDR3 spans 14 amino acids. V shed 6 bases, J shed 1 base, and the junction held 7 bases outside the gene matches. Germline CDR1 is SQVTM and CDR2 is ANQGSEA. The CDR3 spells CSVGRDYRTDTQYF. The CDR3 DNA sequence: TGCAGCGTCGGACGGGACTACCGCACAGATACGCAGTATTTT.

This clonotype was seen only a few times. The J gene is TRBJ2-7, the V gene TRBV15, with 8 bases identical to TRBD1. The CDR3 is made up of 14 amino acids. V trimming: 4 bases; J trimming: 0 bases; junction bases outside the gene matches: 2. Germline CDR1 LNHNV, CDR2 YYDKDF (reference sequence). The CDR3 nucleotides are TGTGCCACCAGCATCGACAGGGGCTCCTACGAGCAGTACTTC. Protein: CATSIDRGSYEQYF. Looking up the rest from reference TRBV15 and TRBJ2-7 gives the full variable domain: DAMVIQNPRYQVTQFGKPVTLSCSQTLNHNVMYWYQQKSSQAPKLLFHYYDKDFNNEADTPDNFQSRRPNTSFCFLDIRSPGLGDTAMYLCATSIDRGSYEQYFGPGTRLTVT.

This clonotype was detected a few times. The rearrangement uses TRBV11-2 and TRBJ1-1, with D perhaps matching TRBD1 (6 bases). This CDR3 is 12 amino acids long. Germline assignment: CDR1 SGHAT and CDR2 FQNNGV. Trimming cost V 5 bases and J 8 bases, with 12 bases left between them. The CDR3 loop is CASSQVQGEAFF. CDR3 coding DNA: TGTGCCAGCAGCCAGGTACAGGGAGAAGCTTTCTTT.

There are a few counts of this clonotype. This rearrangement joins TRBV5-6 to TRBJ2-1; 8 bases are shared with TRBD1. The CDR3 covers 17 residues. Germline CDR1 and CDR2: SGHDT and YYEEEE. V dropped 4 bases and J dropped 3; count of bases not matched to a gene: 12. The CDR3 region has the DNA TGTGCCAGCAGCGGGGCCGGGACAGGTTTTTACTACAATGAGCAGTTCTTC. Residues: CASSGAGTGFYYNEQFF.

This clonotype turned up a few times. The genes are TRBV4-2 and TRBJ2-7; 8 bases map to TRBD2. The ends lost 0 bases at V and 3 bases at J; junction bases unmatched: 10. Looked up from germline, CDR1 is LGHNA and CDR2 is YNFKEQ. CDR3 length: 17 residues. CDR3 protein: CASSQDRGREALYEQYF. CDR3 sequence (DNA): TGTGCCAGCAGCCAAGATCGGGGGCGGGAGGCCCTCTACGAGCAGTACTTC.

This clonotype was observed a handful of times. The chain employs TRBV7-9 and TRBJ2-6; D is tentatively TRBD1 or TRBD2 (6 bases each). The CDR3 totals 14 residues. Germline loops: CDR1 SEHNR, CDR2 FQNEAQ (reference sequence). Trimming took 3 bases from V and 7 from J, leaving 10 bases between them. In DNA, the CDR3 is TGTGCCAGCAGCTTTGGGGGGCGTGCCAACGTCCTGACTTTC. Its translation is CASSFGGRANVLTF.

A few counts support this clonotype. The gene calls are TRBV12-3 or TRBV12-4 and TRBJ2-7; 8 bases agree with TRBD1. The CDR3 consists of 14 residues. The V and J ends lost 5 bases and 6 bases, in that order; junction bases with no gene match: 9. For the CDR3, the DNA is TGTGCCAGCAGTCGAGACAGGGGCCCAGGCGAGCAGTACTTC. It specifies CASSRDRGPGEQYF.